This T cell receptor beta chain was sequenced for a study of cytomegalovirus exposure and HLA in healthy donors. Study results and caveats: From TCR beta sequences, most subjects' HLA-A and HLA-B alleles were reportedly predicted accurately.

This clone has a handful of counts. Its antigen is unknown. The ends were cut back, 3 bases at V and 2 bases at J, with 8 bases in the middle. The CDR3 spans 13 residues. Germline V lookup: CDR1 SGHDT, CDR2 YYEEEE. Use of 60 Vbeta and 13 Jbeta primers characterized the PCR. The repertoire was sequenced with immunoSEQ multiplex PCR; TCRdb's copy has only in-frame clones and lacks some. The table lists approximately 170,000 clones, roughly 77% of them singletons. V is TRBV5-6 and J is TRBJ1-1, with D tentatively TRBD1 (6 bases). The source material was PBMCs. The TCR comes from a man younger than 30 in good health and CMV-seropositive. The CDR3 here is CASSSDSNTEAFF. CDR3 nucleotides: TGTGCCAGCAGCTCGGACAGTAACACTGAAGCTTTCTTT. Variable domain in full (rest from reference TRBV5-6 and TRBJ1-1): DAGVTQSPTHLIKTRGQQVTLRCSPKSGHDTVSWYQQALGQGPQFIFQYYEEEERQRGNFPDRFSGHQFPNYSSELNVNALLLGDSALYLCASSSDSNTEAFFGQGTRLTVV.